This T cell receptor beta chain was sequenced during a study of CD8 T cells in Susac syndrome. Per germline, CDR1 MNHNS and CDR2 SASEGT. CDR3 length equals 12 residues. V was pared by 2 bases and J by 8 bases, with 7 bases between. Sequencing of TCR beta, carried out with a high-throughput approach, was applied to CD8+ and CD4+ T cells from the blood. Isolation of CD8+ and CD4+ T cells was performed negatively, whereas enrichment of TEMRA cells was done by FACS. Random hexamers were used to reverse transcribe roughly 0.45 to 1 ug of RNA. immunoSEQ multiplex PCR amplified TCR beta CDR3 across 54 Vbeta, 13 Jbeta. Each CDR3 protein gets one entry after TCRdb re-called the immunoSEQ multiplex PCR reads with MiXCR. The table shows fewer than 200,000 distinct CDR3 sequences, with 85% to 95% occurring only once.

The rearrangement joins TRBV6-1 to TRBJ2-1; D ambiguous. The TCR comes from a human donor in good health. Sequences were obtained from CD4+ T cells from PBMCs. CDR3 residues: CASSEQVDEQFF. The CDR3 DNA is TGTGCCAGCAGTGAACAGGTCGATGAGCAGTTCTTC.